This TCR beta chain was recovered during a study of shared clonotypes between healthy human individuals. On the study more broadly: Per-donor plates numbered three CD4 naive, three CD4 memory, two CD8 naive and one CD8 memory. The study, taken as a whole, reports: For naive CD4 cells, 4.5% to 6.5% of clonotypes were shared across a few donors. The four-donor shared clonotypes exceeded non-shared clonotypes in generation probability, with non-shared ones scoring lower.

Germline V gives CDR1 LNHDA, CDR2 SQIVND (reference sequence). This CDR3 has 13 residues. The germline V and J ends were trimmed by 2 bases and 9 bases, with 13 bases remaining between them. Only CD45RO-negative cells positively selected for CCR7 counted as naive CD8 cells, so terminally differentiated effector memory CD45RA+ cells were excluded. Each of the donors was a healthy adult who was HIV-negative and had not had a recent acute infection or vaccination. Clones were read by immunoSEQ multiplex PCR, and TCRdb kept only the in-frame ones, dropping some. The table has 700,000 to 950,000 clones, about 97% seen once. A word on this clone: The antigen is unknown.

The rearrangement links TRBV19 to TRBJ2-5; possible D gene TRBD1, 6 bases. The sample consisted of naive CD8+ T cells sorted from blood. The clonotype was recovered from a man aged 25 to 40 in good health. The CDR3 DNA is TGTGCCAGTAGTATAAGACAGGCCGAGGCCCAGTACTTC. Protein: CASSIRQAEAQYF.